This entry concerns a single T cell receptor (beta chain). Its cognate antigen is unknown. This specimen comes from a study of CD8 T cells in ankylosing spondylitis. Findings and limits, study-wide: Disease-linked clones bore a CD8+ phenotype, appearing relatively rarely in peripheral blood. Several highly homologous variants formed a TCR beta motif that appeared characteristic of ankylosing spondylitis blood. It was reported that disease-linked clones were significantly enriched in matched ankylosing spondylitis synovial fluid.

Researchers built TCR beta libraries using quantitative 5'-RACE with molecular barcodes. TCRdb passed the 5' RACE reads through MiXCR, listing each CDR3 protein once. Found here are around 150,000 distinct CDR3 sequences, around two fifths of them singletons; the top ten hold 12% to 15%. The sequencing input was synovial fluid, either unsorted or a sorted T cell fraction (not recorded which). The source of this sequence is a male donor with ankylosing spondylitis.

The CDR3 DNA follows: TGTGCCAGCAGTTTGCTACTAGCGGGAGGGCCCAATGAGCAGTTCTTC. Translated: CASSLLLAGGPNEQFF. The rearrangement uses TRBV28 and TRBJ2-1, with 13 nucleotides matching TRBD2. Germline V lookup: CDR1 MDHEN, CDR2 SYDVKM. CDR3 length: 16 residues. Germline trimming cut 3 bases from V and 6 bases from J; bases unmatched to any gene: 5.